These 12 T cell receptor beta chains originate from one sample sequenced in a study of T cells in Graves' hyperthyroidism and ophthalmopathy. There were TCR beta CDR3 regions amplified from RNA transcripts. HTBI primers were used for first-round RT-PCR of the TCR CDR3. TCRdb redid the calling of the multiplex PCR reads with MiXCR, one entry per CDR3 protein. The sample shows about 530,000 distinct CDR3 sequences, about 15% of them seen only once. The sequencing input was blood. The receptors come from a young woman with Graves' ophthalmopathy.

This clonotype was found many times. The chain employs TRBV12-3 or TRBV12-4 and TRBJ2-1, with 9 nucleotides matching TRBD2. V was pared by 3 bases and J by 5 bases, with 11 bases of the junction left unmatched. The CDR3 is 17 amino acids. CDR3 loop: CASSFGPERGAHNEQFF. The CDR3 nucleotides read TGTGCCAGCAGTTTTGGCCCCGAGCGGGGGGCCCACAATGAGCAGTTCTTC.

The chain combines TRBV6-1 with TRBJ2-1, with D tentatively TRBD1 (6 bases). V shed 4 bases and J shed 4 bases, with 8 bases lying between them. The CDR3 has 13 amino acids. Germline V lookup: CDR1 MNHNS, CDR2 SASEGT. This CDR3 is CASSGQEYNEQFF. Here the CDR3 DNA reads TGTGCCAGCAGTGGACAGGAGTACAATGAGCAGTTCTTC.

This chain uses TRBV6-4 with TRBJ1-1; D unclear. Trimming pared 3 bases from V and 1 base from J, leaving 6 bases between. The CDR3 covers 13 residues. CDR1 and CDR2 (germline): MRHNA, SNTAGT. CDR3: CASSERSNTEAFF. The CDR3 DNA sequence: TGTGCCAGCAGTGAGCGGTCGAACACTGAAGCTTTCTTT.

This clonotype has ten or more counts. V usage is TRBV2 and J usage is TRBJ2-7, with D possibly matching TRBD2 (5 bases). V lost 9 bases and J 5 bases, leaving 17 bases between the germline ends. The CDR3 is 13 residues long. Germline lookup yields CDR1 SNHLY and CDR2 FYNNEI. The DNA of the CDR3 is TGTGCCAGTGTAGCGTCAGTAAAGGACGAGCAGTACTTC. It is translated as CASVASVKDEQYF.

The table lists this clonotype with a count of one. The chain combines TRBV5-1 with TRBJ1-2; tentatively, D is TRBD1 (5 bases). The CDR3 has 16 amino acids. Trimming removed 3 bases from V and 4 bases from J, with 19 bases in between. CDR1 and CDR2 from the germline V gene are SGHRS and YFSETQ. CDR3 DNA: TGCGCCAGCAGCTCCGACCCCGGGACTGGGACCTATGGCTACACCTTC. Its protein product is CASSSDPGTGTYGYTF.

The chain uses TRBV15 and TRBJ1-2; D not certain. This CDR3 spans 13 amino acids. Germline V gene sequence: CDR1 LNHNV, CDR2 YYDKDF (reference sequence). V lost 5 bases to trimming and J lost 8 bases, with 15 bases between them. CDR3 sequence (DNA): TGTGCCACCAGCGCCCCGTGGGGAGGGGGCTACACCTTC. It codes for CATSAPWGGGYTF.

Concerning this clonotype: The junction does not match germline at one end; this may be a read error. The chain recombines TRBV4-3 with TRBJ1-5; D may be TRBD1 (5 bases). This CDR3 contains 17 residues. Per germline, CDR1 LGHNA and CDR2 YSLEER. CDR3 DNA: TGCGCCAGCGGCCAAGTTGTCGCCAGGGCCCCTAATCAGCCCCAGCATTTT. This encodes CASGQVVARAPNQPQHF.

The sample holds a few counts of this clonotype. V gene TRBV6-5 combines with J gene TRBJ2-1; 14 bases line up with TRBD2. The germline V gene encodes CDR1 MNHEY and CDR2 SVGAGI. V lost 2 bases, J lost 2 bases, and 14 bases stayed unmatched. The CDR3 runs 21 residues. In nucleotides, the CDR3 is TGTGCCAGCAGTTACGGGACTTTAGGGACTAGCGGGGGCCATACCTACAATGAGCAGTTCTTC. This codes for CASSYGTLGTSGGHTYNEQFF.

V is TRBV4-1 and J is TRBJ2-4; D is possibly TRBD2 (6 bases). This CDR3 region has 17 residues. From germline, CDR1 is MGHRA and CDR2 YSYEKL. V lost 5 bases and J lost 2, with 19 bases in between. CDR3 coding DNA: TGCGCCAGCAGCTCGCGGGACCTCGTTTTGTCCAAAAACATTCAGTACTTC. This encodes CASSSRDLVLSKNIQYF.

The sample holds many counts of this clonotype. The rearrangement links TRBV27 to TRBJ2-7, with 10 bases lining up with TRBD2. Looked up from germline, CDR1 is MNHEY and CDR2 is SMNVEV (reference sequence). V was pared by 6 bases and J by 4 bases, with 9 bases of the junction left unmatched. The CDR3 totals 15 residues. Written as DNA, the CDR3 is TGTGCCAGCAGCGCCGGGACTAGCGCCTTGTACGAGCAGTACTTC. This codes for CASSAGTSALYEQYF.

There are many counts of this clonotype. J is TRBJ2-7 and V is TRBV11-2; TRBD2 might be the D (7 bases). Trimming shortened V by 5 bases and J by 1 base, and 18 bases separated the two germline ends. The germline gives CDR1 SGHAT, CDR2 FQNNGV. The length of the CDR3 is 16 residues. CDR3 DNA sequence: TGTGCCAGCAGCATAGTAGGGGGGGGCTCATCCTACGAGCAGTACTTC. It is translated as CASSIVGGGSSYEQYF.

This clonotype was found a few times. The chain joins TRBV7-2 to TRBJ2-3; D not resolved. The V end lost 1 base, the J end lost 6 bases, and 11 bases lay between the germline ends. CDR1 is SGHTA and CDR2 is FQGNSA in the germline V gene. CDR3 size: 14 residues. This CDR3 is CASSLGLPGDTQYF. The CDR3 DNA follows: TGTGCCAGCAGCTTAGGGCTTCCTGGGGATACGCAGTATTTT.